This TCR beta chain was retrieved from a study of T cells in localized non-small cell lung cancer. Study conclusions and caveats: Uninvolved adjacent lung had more T cell clonality than any other tissue, topping tumor. Among blood samples, higher T cell density accompanied longer overall survival. Tumor samples were not multi-region, leaving intratumor heterogeneity unexcluded.

The CDR3 totals 13 residues. V was clipped by 2 bases and J by 5 bases, with 11 bases between them. CDR1 and CDR2 (germline): GTSNPN, SVGIG (reference sequence). Comment on this clone: Antigen: not known.

Sequenced by immunoSEQ multiplex PCR; TCRdb stores in-frame clones only, minus some. The table records 45,000 to 60,000 clones, 86% of them present only once. The V call is TRBV30, the J call TRBJ2-3; D is tentatively TRBD1 or TRBD2 (5 bases each). The sequence was obtained from a man aged 35 to 69 with stage II lung adenocarcinoma. Sequenced here: PBMCs, sampled before any cancer treatment. CDR3 in amino acids: CAWSSGGGDTQYF. In DNA form, the CDR3 reads TGTGCCTGGAGTTCTGGGGGTGGAGATACGCAGTATTTT.